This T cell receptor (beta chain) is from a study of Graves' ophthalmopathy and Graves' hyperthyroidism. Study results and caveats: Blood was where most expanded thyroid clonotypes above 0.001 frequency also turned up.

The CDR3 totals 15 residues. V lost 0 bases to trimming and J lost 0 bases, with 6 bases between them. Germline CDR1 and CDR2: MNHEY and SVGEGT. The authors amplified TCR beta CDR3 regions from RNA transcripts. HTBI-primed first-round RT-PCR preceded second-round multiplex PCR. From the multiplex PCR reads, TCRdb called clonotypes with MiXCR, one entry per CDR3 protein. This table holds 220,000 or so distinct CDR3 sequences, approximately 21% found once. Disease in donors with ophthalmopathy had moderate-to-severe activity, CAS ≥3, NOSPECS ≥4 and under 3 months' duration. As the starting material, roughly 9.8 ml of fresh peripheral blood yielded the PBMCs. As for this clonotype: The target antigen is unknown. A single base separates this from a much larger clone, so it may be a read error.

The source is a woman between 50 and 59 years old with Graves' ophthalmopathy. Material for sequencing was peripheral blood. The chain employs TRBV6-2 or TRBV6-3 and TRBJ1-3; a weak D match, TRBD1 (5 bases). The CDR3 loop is CASSYSTVSGNTIYF. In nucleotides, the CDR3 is TGTGCCAGCAGTTACTCGACAGTCTCTGGAAACACCATATATTTT.